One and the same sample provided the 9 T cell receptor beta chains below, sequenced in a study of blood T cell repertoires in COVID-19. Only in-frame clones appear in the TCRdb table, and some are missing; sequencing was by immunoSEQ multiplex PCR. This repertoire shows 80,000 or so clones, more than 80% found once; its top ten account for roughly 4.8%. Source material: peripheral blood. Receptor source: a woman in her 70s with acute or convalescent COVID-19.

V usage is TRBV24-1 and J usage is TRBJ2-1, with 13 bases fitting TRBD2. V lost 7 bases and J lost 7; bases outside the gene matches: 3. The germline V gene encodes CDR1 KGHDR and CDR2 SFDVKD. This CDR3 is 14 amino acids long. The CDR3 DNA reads TGTGCCACCAGCTGGACTAGCGGGGGTAATGAGCAGTTCTTC. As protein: CATSWTSGGNEQFF.

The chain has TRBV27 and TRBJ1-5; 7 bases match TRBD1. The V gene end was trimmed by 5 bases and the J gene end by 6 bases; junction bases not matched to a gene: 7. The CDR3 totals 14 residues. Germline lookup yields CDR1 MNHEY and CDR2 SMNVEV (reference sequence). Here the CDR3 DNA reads TGTGCCAGCAGTCCAGGGGGATATAGTCAGCCCCAGCATTTT. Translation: CASSPGGYSQPQHF.

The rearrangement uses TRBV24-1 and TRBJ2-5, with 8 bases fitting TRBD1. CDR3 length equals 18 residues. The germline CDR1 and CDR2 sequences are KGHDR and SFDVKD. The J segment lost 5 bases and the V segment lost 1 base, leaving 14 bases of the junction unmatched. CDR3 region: CATSDFRGTGGAGETQYF. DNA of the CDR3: TGTGCCACCAGTGATTTTCGGGGGACAGGTGGAGCCGGGGAGACCCAGTACTTC.

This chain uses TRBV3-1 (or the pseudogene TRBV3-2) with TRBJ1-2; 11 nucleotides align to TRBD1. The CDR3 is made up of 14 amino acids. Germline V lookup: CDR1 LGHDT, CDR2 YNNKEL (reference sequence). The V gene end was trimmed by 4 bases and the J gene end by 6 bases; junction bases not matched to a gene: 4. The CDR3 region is CASSPGQGADGYTF. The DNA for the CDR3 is TGTGCCAGCAGCCCCGGACAGGGGGCGGATGGCTACACCTTC.

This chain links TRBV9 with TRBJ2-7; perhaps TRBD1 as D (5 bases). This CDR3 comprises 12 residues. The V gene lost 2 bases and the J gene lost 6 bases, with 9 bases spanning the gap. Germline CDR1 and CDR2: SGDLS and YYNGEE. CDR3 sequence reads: CASSVPRAEQYF. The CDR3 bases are TGTGCCAGCAGCGTTCCCAGGGCCGAGCAGTACTTC.

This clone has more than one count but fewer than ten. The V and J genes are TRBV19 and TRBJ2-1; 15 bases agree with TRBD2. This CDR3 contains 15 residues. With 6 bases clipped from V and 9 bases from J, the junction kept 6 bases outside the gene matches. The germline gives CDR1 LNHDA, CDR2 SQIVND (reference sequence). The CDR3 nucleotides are TGTGCCAGTAGCTGGACTAGCGGGGGGGCAGCTGAGCAGTTCTTC. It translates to CASSWTSGGAAEQFF.

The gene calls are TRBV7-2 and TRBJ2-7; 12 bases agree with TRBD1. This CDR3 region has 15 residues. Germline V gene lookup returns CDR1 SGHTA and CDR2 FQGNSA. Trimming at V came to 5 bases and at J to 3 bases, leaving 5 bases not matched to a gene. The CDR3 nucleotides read TGTGCCAGCAGCCCGGGACAGGGGGCTTTCTACGAGCAGTACTTC. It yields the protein CASSPGQGAFYEQYF.

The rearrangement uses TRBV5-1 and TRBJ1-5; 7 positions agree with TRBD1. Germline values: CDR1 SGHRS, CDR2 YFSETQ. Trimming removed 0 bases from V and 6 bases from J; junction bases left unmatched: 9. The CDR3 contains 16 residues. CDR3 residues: CASSLGGGAGGQPQHF. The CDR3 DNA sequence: TGCGCCAGCAGCTTGGGAGGGGGCGCCGGGGGTCAGCCCCAGCATTTT.

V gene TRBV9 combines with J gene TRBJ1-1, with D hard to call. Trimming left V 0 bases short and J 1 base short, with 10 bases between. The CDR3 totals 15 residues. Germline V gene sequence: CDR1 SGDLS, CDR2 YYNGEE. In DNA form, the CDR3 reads TGTGCCAGCAGCGTAGCTGTACAGCCGAACACTGAAGCTTTCTTT. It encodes CASSVAVQPNTEAFF.